This TCR beta chain originates from a study of cytomegalovirus exposure and HLA in healthy donors. On the study more broadly: Counted in an early data release were 85 million or so unique TCRs from HLA-typed donors.

The PCR employed 60 Vbeta primers together with 13 Jbeta primers. Assay used: immunoSEQ multiplex PCR; TCRdb lists only in-frame clones, some missing. The repertoire table contains approximately 100,000 clones. Per germline, CDR1 LNHDA and CDR2 SQIVND (reference sequence). This CDR3 has 17 residues. Trimming removed 9 bases from V and 0 bases from J; junction bases left unmatched: 12. Sequenced: PBMCs. This chain uses TRBV19 with TRBJ1-3; 9 positions match TRBD1. This TCR came from a man aged 45-65 years in good health and CMV-seronegative. This CDR3 reads CASSPGQGPISGNTIYF. As DNA, the CDR3 is TGTGCCAGCTCCCCGGGACAGGGCCCAATCTCTGGAAACACCATATATTTT.